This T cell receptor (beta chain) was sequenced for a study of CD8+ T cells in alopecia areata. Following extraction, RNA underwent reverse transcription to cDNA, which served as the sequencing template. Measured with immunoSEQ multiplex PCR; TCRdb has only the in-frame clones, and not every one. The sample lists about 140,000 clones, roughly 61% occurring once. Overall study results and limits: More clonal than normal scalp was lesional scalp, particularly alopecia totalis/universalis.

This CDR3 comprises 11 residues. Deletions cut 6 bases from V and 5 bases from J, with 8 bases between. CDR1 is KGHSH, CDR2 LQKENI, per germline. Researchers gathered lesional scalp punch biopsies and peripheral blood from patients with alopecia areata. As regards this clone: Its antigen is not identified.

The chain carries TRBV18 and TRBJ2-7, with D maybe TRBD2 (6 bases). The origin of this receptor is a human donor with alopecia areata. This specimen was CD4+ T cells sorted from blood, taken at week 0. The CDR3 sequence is CASSPGDEQYF. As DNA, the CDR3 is TGTGCCAGCTCGCCGGGGGACGAGCAGTACTTC.